This entry concerns a single T cell receptor (beta chain). These data belong to a study of shared clonotypes between healthy human individuals. Study overall: Three plates each covered CD4 naive and memory; CD8 naive two, CD8 memory one.

Healthy HIV-negative adults without recent acute infections or vaccinations served as donors. The CDR3 length is 16 residues. Trimming cost V 6 bases and J 2 bases, with 16 bases left between them. CDR1 and CDR2 from the germline V gene are SNHLY and FYNNEI. Sequencing used immunoSEQ multiplex PCR; TCRdb keeps in-frame clones, though not all of them. The repertoire holds about 2.3 million clones, with more than 85% as singletons. The TCR sequence derives from a young man in good health. Some clones in this sample may be carry-over from other donors' samples. Sequenced sample: naive CD4+ T cells from PBMCs. The subset here: CD45RA+ positively selected. The J gene is TRBJ2-2, the V gene TRBV2; possible D gene TRBD1, 5 bases. For the CDR3, the DNA is TGTGCCAGCAGGGACACCAGGAACCATAACACCGGGGAGCTGTTTTTT. The encoded protein is CASRDTRNHNTGELFF.